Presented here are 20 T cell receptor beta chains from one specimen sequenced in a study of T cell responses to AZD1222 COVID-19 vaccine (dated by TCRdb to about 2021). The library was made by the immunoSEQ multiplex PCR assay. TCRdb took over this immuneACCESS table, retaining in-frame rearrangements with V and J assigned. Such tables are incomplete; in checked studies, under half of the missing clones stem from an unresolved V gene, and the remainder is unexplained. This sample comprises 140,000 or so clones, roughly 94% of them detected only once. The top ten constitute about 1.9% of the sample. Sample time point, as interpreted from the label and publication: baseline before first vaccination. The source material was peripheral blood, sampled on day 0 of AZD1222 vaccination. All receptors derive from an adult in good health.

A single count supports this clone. The CDR3 DNA reads TGCGCCAGCAGCCGGGACAGGGTGCACACTGAAGCTTTCTTT. It translates to CASSRDRVHTEAFF. V is TRBV4-1 and J is TRBJ1-1; TRBD1 matches at 9 bases. The germline V gene encodes CDR1 MGHRA and CDR2 YSYEKL. The CDR3 consists of 14 residues. Germline trimming cut 4 bases from V and 3 bases from J; bases unmatched to any gene: 3.

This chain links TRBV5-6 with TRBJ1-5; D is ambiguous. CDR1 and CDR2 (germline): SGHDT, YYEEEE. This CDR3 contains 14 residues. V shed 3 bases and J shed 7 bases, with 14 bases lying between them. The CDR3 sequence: CASSSGPNGQPQHF. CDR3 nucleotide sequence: TGTGCCAGCAGCTCCGGACCTAATGGACAGCCCCAGCATTTT. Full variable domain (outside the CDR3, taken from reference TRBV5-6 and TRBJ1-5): DAGVTQSPTHLIKTRGQQVTLRCSPKSGHDTVSWYQQALGQGPQFIFQYYEEEERQRGNFPDRFSGHQFPNYSSELNVNALLLGDSALYLCASSSGPNGQPQHFGDGTRLSIL.

The CDR3 loop reads CASSEGPVGYGYTF. In DNA form, the CDR3 reads TGTGCCAGCAGCGAGGGCCCGGTCGGCTATGGCTACACCTTC. The rearrangement links TRBV7-2 to TRBJ1-2; D is uncertain. V was pared by 5 bases and J by 4 bases, with 14 bases between. In germline, CDR1 is SGHTA, CDR2 FQGNSA. CDR3 length: 14 amino acids.

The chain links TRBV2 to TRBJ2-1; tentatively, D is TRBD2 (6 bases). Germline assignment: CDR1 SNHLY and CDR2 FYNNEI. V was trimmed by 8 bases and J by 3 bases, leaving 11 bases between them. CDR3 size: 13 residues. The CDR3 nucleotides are TGTGCCAGCGGCGGGGACCGCTACAATGAGCAGTTCTTC. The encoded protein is CASGGDRYNEQFF.

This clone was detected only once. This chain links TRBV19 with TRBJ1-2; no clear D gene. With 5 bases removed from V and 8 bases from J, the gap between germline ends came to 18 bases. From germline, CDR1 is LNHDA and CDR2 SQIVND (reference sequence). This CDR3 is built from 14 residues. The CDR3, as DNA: TGTGCCAGTAGTCCAGAAGGACGGCCTGCGGGCTACACCTTC. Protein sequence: CASSPEGRPAGYTF.

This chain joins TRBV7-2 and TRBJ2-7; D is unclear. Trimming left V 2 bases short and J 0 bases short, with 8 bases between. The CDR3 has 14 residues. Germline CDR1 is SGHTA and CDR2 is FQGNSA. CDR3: CASSLSGFSYEQYF. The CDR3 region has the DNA TGTGCCAGCAGCTTAAGTGGCTTCTCCTACGAGCAGTACTTC.

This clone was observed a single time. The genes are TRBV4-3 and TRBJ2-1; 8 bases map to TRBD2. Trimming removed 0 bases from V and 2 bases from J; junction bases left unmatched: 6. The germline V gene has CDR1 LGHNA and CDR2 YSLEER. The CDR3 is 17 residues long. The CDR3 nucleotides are TGCGCCAGCAGCCAAGATCCAGCGGGGGCCCCCTACAATGAGCAGTTCTTC. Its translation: CASSQDPAGAPYNEQFF.

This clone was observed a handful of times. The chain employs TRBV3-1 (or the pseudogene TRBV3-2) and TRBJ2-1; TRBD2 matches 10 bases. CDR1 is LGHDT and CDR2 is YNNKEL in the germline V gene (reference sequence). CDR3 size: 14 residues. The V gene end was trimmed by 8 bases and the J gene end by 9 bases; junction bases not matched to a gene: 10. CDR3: CASELAGGGGEQFF. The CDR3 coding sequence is TGTGCCAGCGAATTAGCGGGGGGCGGCGGTGAGCAGTTCTTC.

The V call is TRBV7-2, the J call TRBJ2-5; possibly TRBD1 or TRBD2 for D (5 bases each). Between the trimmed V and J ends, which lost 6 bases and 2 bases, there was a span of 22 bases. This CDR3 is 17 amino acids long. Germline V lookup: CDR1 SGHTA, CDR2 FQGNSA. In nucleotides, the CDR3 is TGTGCCAGCAGTCACGGGACGAGAAGCCTATTACAAGAGACCCAGTACTTC. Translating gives CASSHGTRSLLQETQYF.

The CDR3 sequence is CAWSQGARTEAFF. CDR3 coding DNA: TGTGCCTGGAGTCAGGGGGCGCGCACTGAAGCTTTCTTT. The V and J genes are TRBV30 and TRBJ1-1; TRBD1 aligns across 8 bases. V was clipped by 2 bases and J by 4 bases; unmatched bases: 3. CDR3 length: 13 amino acids. CDR1 is GTSNPN, CDR2 SVGIG, per germline (reference sequence).

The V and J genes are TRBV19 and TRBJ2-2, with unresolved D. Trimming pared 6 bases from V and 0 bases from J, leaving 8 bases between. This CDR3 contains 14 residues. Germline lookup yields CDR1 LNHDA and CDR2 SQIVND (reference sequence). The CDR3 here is CASSTVANTGELFF. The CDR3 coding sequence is TGTGCCAGTAGCACTGTGGCGAACACCGGGGAGCTGTTTTTT.

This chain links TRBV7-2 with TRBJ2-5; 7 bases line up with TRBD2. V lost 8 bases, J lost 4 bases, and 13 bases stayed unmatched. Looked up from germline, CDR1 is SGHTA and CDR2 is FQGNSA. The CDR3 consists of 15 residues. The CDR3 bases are TGTGCCAGCCACTCCGGGGGGACTTTTGTAGAGACCCAGTACTTC. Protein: CASHSGGTFVETQYF.

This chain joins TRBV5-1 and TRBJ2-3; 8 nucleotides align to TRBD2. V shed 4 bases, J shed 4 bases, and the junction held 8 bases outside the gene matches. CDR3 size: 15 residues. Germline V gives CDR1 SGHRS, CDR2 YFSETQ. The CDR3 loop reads CASSVPGTRADTQYF. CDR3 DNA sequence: TGCGCCAGCAGCGTACCCGGGACTAGGGCAGATACGCAGTATTTT.

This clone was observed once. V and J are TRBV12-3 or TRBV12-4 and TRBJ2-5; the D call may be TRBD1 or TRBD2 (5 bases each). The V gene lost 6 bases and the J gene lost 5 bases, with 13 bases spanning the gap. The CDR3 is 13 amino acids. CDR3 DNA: TGTGCCAGCAGGCGGCTTAGGGACGAGACCCAGTACTTC. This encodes CASRRLRDETQYF.

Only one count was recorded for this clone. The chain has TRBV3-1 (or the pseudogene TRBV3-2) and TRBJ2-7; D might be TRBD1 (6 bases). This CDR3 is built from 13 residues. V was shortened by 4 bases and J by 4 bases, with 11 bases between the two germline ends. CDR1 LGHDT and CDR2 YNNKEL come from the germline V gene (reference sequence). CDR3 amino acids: CASSPAGAYEQYF. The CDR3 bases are TGTGCCAGCAGCCCTGCAGGGGCGTACGAGCAGTACTTC.

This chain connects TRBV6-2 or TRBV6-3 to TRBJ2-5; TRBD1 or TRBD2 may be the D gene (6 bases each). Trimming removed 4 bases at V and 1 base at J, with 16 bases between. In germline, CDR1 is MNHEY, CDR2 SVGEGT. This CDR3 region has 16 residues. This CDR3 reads CASSFWGANSQETQYF. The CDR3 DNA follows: TGTGCCAGCAGTTTTTGGGGGGCTAATTCCCAAGAGACCCAGTACTTC.

In DNA, the CDR3 is TGCGCCAGCAGTGAATCTGCGGATACGCAGTATTTT. It codes for CASSESADTQYF. The rearrangement joins TRBV10-1 to TRBJ2-3; D not resolved. V was shortened by 3 bases and J by 6 bases, with 7 bases between the two germline ends. Germline CDR1 WNHNN, CDR2 SYGVQD (reference sequence). The CDR3 has 12 residues.

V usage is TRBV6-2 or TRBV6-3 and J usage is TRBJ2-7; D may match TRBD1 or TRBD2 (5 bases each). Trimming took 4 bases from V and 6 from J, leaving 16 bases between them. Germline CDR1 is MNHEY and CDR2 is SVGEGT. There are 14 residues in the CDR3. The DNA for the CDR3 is TGTGCCAGCAGTTGGACAAGTGGAGAGGGCGAGCAGTACTTC. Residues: CASSWTSGEGEQYF.

In DNA, the CDR3 is TGTGCCAGCAGTTTAGCCGGGACACGTACTAACTATGGCTACACCTTC. Its protein product is CASSLAGTRTNYGYTF. The rearrangement uses TRBV27 and TRBJ1-2; weak D call: TRBD1 (6 bases). Germline V gene lookup returns CDR1 MNHEY and CDR2 SMNVEV (reference sequence). The CDR3 runs 16 residues. Trimming took off 2 bases at V and 0 bases at J, with 13 bases between the two ends.

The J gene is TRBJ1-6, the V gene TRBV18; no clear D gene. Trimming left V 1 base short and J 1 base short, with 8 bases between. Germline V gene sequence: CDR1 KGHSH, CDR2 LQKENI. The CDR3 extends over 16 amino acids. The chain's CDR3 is CASSPLAKSYNSPLHF. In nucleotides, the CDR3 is TGTGCCAGCTCACCACTGGCAAAATCCTATAATTCACCCCTCCACTTT.